What follows are 6 T cell receptor beta chains derived from one specimen sequenced in a study of post-analysis software for immune sequencing data. The antigens of these receptors remain unknown. Study-level points and caveats: Compared with controls, patients had more of about 5 TRBV segments, including TRBV5-6, TRBV5-1 and TRBV20-1.

Libraries were made from TCR beta cDNA, and they carried unique molecular identifiers. A single record per CDR3 protein comes from TCRdb applying MiXCR to the PCR reads. The sample yields about 770,000 distinct CDR3 sequences, 46% seen once. The sample taken for sequencing was blood. Source of these receptors: a girl aged 5-17 years with multiple sclerosis.

With respect to this clonotype: The junction does not match germline at one end; this may be a read error. The chain links TRBV7-2 to TRBJ2-1, with TRBD2 matching over 11 bases. Germline CDR1 is SGHTA and CDR2 is FQGNSA. This CDR3 region has 16 residues. CDR3 DNA sequence: TGTGCCAGCAACTTAGTAGTAGCGGGAGGGCGCAATGAGCAGTTCTTC. This codes for CASNLVVAGGRNEQFF. The full variable domain, its missing parts supplied by reference TRBV7-2 and TRBJ2-1, is GAGVSQSPSNKVTEKGKDVELRCDPISGHTALYWYRQSLGQGLEFLIYFQGNSAPDKSGLPSDRFSAERTGGSVSTLTIQRTQQEDSAVYLCASNLVVAGGRNEQFFGPGTRLTVL.

CDR3 nucleotides: TGTGCCAGCAGCCACGGACTAGCGTCGGATACGCAGTATTTT. Translated: CASSHGLASDTQYF. The genes are TRBV3-1 and TRBJ2-3; 9 bases align to TRBD2. Germline lookup yields CDR1 LGHDT and CDR2 YNNKEL (reference sequence). V lost 3 bases, J lost 6 bases, and 4 bases stayed unmatched. The CDR3 loop spans 14 amino acids.

Here the CDR3 DNA reads TGTGCTAGTGGTTCGCCGGGAAATGAGCAGTTCTTC. The encoded protein is CASGSPGNEQFF. The rearrangement uses TRBV12-5 and TRBJ2-1; a weak D match, TRBD2 (5 bases). Germline V lookup: CDR1 LGHNT, CDR2 FRNRAP. V lost 4 bases and J lost 7, with 8 bases in between. The CDR3 is 12 residues long.

The gene calls are TRBV6-5 and TRBJ2-3; D unresolved. This CDR3 is 15 amino acids long. The V gene's germline CDR1 is MNHEY and CDR2 SVGAGI. The V end was cut by 5 bases, the J end by 0 bases, with 12 bases between. DNA of the CDR3: TGTGCCAGCAGTGGCTTGGACCATAGCACAGATACGCAGTATTTT. Translating gives CASSGLDHSTDTQYF.

This clonotype appeared a few times. This chain connects TRBV29-1 to TRBJ2-5; D is unclear. The V and J ends lost 6 bases and 2 bases respectively, with 10 bases between them. Germline V lookup: CDR1 SQVTM, CDR2 ANQGSEA. The CDR3 extends over 12 amino acids. The DNA of the CDR3 is TGCAGCGTCCGGCGCCTACAAGAGACCCAGTACTTC. It specifies CSVRRLQETQYF.

The rearrangement joins TRBV7-8 to TRBJ2-1; tentative D call: TRBD1 (7 bases). Per germline, CDR1 SGHVS and CDR2 FQNEAQ. There are 13 residues in the CDR3. Trimming stripped 8 bases from V and 5 bases from J, with 13 bases between. The CDR3: CASSGGFHNEQFF. The CDR3 region has the DNA TGTGCCAGCTCAGGGGGGTTCCACAATGAGCAGTTCTTC.